These 23 T cell receptor beta chains share one sample of origin, sequenced in a study of T cells in localized non-small cell lung cancer. Sequencing used immunoSEQ multiplex PCR; TCRdb keeps in-frame clones, though not all of them. The sample yields around 30,000 clones, roughly 94% seen once. The specimen was peripheral blood, collected before any cancer treatment. Every receptor here comes from a woman aged 40-75 years with stage I lung adenocarcinoma.

V gene TRBV27 combines with J gene TRBJ1-3, with D perhaps TRBD1 (5 bases). The CDR3 consists of 14 residues. In germline, CDR1 is MNHEY, CDR2 SMNVEV (reference sequence). V was pared by 8 bases and J by 8 bases, with 19 bases between. CDR3 sequence (DNA): TGTGCCAGCCGTCTCCGGGGGAAAGGAGACACCATATATTTT. It translates to CASRLRGKGDTIYF.

The chain is built from TRBV10-3 and TRBJ2-1, with TRBD1 as a possible D gene (6 bases). Trimming pared 8 bases from V and 1 base from J, leaving 15 bases between. This CDR3 is 15 amino acids long. Germline CDR1 ENHRY, CDR2 SYGVKD. CDR3 nucleotides: TGTGCCATCGCCAGTGGCAGGGGTTCCTACAATGAGCAGTTCTTC. It translates to CAIASGRGSYNEQFF.

This clone was seen more than once but under ten times. The chain couples TRBV7-9 to TRBJ2-7; D gene ambiguous. Trimming stripped 4 bases from V and 3 bases from J, with 4 bases between. Germline values: CDR1 SEHNR, CDR2 FQNEAQ (reference sequence). The CDR3 runs to 11 residues. The CDR3 sequence: CASSSRYEQYF. The CDR3 nucleotides read TGTGCCAGCAGCTCCCGCTACGAGCAGTACTTC.

The chain is built from TRBV5-1 and TRBJ2-1; the D gene is possibly TRBD1 (6 bases). Trimming left V 0 bases short and J 2 bases short, with 12 bases between. This CDR3 contains 16 residues. Looked up from germline, CDR1 is SGHRS and CDR2 is YFSETQ. DNA for the CDR3: TGCGCCAGCAGCTTGGGCCCCGGGACACCCTACAATGAGCAGTTCTTC. Protein: CASSLGPGTPYNEQFF.

A single count supports this clone. This sequence joins TRBV5-1 and TRBJ1-1; D gene unclear. V lost 5 bases, J lost 1 base, and 18 bases lay in between. The CDR3 covers 16 residues. Germline CDR1 is SGHRS and CDR2 is YFSETQ. CDR3 DNA sequence: TGCGCCAGCAGACAACAAATCGGACTGTCGAACACTGAAGCTTTCTTT. The encoded protein is CASRQQIGLSNTEAFF.

The chain uses TRBV6-5 and TRBJ2-7; TRBD1 matches at 9 bases. CDR3 size: 14 residues. Germline V gives CDR1 MNHEY, CDR2 SVGAGI. Germline trimming cut 6 bases from V and 3 bases from J; bases unmatched to any gene: 6. CDR3 nucleotide sequence: TGTGCCAGCAGGCAGGGACAGGGAATCTACGAGCAGTACTTC. This codes for CASRQGQGIYEQYF.

The chain couples TRBV18 to TRBJ1-5; maybe TRBD1 (6 bases). The CDR3 is made up of 15 amino acids. Trimming took 6 bases from V and 8 from J, leaving 20 bases between them. CDR1 is KGHSH and CDR2 is LQKENI in the germline V gene. DNA for the CDR3: TGTGCCAGCTCGCCTTCGACAGGCTCGGTCAAGCCCCAGCATTTT. Translating gives CASSPSTGSVKPQHF.

The rearrangement joins TRBV2 to TRBJ2-7; 8 bases align to TRBD1. Losses at the gene ends were 6 bases for V and 5 bases for J; bases not matched to a gene: 9. The CDR3 contains 14 residues. Germline-derived CDR1 and CDR2 are SNHLY and FYNNEI. CDR3 nucleotides: TGTGCCAGCAGCCCCGAAGGACAGGGCCACGAGCAGTACTTC. The encoded protein is CASSPEGQGHEQYF.

The chain combines TRBV6-6 with TRBJ2-2; the D is unclear. Per the germline V gene, CDR1 is MNHNY and CDR2 is SVGAGI (reference sequence). The V end lost 7 bases, the J end lost 7 bases, and 7 bases lay between the germline ends. The CDR3 is 11 amino acids. Written as DNA, the CDR3 is TGTGCCAGCACTCTAAACGGGGAGCTGTTTTTT. Residues: CASTLNGELFF.

The V gene is TRBV7-2, the J gene TRBJ1-5; weak D call: TRBD1 (5 bases). Trimming left V 1 base short and J 9 bases short, with 16 bases between. In germline, CDR1 is SGHTA, CDR2 FQGNSA. This CDR3 spans 15 amino acids. The CDR3 sequence is CASSLVDVGGAPQHF. The CDR3 DNA reads TGTGCCAGCAGCTTAGTCGATGTCGGGGGAGCGCCCCAGCATTTT.

The chain recombines TRBV9 with TRBJ2-5, with D possibly being TRBD1 or TRBD2 (5 bases each). Per germline, CDR1 SGDLS and CDR2 YYNGEE. V shed 4 bases and J shed 5 bases, with 18 bases lying between them. The CDR3 has 15 residues. This CDR3 is CASSFYGTRRETQYF. The CDR3 DNA sequence: TGTGCCAGCAGCTTTTACGGGACCCGTAGGGAGACCCAGTACTTC.

This sequence joins TRBV5-1 and TRBJ1-6; D perhaps matches TRBD1 (6 bases). This CDR3 is built from 17 residues. Germline V gene lookup returns CDR1 SGHRS and CDR2 YFSETQ. With 0 bases removed from V and 6 bases from J, the gap between germline ends came to 16 bases. In DNA form, the CDR3 reads TGCGCCAGCAGCTTGGCCCGGGCGGCCAGGGGTAATTCACCCCTCCACTTT. It encodes CASSLARAARGNSPLHF. The entire variable domain, with the rest obtained from reference TRBV5-1 and TRBJ1-6, is as follows: KAGVTQTPRYLIKTRGQQVTLSCSPISGHRSVSWYQQTPGQGLQFLFEYFSETQRNKGNFPGRFSGRQFSNSRSEMNVSTLELGDSALYLCASSLARAARGNSPLHFGNGTRLTVT.

CDR3 sequence reads: CASSKRTERNTEAFF. CDR3 sequence (DNA): TGTGCCAGCTCTAAACGGACAGAGAGGAACACTGAAGCTTTCTTT. V and J are TRBV18 and TRBJ1-1; possible D gene TRBD1, 6 bases. The V end lost 6 bases, the J end lost 1 base, and 15 bases lay between the germline ends. Germline CDR1 and CDR2: KGHSH and LQKENI. This CDR3 has 15 residues.

The chain couples TRBV5-4 to TRBJ2-1, with 7 bases aligning to TRBD1. The CDR3 runs to 15 residues. The J segment lost 3 bases and the V segment lost 4 bases, leaving 7 bases of the junction unmatched. Germline CDR1 is SGHNT and CDR2 is YYREEE (reference sequence). The CDR3 DNA reads as TGTGCCAGCAGCCCGCCGGGACAGTTCTACAATGAGCAGTTCTTC. Protein product: CASSPPGQFYNEQFF. Filled out from reference TRBV5-4 and TRBJ2-1, the complete variable domain reads ETGVTQSPTHLIKTRGQQVTLRCSSQSGHNTVSWYQQALGQGPQFIFQYYREEENGRGNFPPRFSGLQFPNYSSELNVNALELDDSALYLCASSPPGQFYNEQFFGPGTRLTVL.

This clone showed up just once. The rearrangement uses TRBV7-9 and TRBJ2-5; D possibly corresponds to TRBD1 (6 bases). Trimming left V 1 base short and J 3 bases short, with 12 bases between. This CDR3 comprises 15 residues. The germline V gene has CDR1 SEHNR and CDR2 FQNEAQ (reference sequence). CDR3 sequence reads: CASSLVRGGKETQYF. The CDR3 DNA reads as TGTGCCAGCAGCTTAGTGCGAGGGGGTAAAGAGACCCAGTACTTC.

The gene calls are TRBV29-1 and TRBJ2-3, with D uncertain. Germline loops: CDR1 SQVTM, CDR2 ANQGSEA. V shed 7 bases and J shed 4 bases, with 18 bases lying between them. The CDR3 has 14 residues. The CDR3: CSAHLVPGPDTQYF. The CDR3 bases are TGCAGCGCGCACCTTGTGCCCGGGCCAGATACGCAGTATTTT.

J is TRBJ2-3 and V is TRBV4-1; no reliable D call. This CDR3 is 14 amino acids long. Germline-derived CDR1 and CDR2 are MGHRA and YSYEKL. V lost 0 bases to trimming and J lost 2 bases, with 6 bases between them. CDR3 DNA: TGCGCCAGCAGCCAAGACGCCCACACAGATACGCAGTATTTT. This translates into CASSQDAHTDTQYF.

The gene calls are TRBV4-3 and TRBJ2-2, with D perhaps TRBD1 (5 bases). The CDR3 has 20 amino acids. Germline V lookup: CDR1 LGHNA, CDR2 YSLEER. V lost 1 base and J lost 5, with 26 bases in between. As DNA, the CDR3 is TGCGCCAGCAGCCAAGTGGGCTCAAAAGACAGTTTTTATACTACCGGGGAGCTGTTTTTT. It specifies CASSQVGSKDSFYTTGELFF.

The genes are TRBV9 and TRBJ2-1; D is unclear. Germline V CDR1 and CDR2: SGDLS, YYNGEE. There are 12 residues in the CDR3. Trimming took 0 bases from V and 9 from J, leaving 7 bases between them. Written as DNA, the CDR3 is TGTGCCAGCAGCGTAGCGCACGGTGAGCAGTTCTTC. Protein: CASSVAHGEQFF.

V usage is TRBV28 and J usage is TRBJ1-2; 8 nucleotides align to TRBD1. V was pared by 6 bases and J by 4 bases, with 16 bases of the junction left unmatched. Germline-derived CDR1 and CDR2 are MDHEN and SYDVKM. The CDR3 runs to 17 residues. The CDR3 is CASRNSGTGDGRYGYTF. In DNA form, the CDR3 reads TGTGCCAGCAGAAATTCCGGGACAGGAGATGGTCGCTATGGCTACACCTTC.

The chain couples TRBV10-1 to TRBJ1-2; perhaps TRBD1 as D (5 bases). V was cut by 2 bases and J by 5 bases, with 15 bases left in between. The germline V gene has CDR1 WNHNN and CDR2 SYGVQD (reference sequence). The CDR3 has 15 residues. The CDR3 loop reads CASSETGRADYGYTF. The DNA for the CDR3 is TGCGCCAGCAGTGAGACGGGCAGGGCCGATTATGGCTACACCTTC.

This chain uses TRBV10-1 with TRBJ2-7; the D is unclear. CDR1 and CDR2 from the germline V gene are WNHNN and SYGVQD (reference sequence). Trimming left V 2 bases short and J 6 bases short, with 11 bases between. This CDR3 is 13 amino acids long. Here the CDR3 reads CASSERVFGEQYF. The DNA of the CDR3 is TGCGCCAGCAGTGAGCGGGTATTCGGCGAGCAGTACTTC.

This rearrangement joins TRBV7-9 to TRBJ1-1, with D perhaps TRBD1 (5 bases). The CDR3 sequence is 13 residues long. Per the germline V gene, CDR1 is SEHNR and CDR2 is FQNEAQ (reference sequence). V gave up 1 base and J gave up 3 bases, with 6 bases separating them. Written as DNA, the CDR3 is TGTGCCAGCAGCTTAGGACAGTACACTGAAGCTTTCTTT. Amino acids: CASSLGQYTEAFF.